These T cell receptor beta chains were read from a single sample in a study of shared clonotypes between healthy human individuals. Sequencing used immunoSEQ multiplex PCR; TCRdb keeps in-frame clones, though not all of them. There are hundreds of thousands of clones in the sample; approximately 96% occur only once, and more than 0.085% lies in the top ten. Sequencing input: naive CD8+ T cells sorted from blood. The receptor source for this set is a woman aged 30 to 39 in good health. CDR3s leave out the opening cysteine and the closing phenylalanine or tryptophan.

V	J	CDR3
TRBV7-9	TRBJ2-5	ASSPRLGFQETQY
TRBV27	TRBJ1-1	ASSLVSSVNTEAF
TRBV6-5	TRBJ2-7	ASSLSQGAYIEQY
TRBV27	TRBJ2-7	ASSLSARGVEAGEQY
TRBV27	TRBJ2-7	ASSIGSPSSYEQY
TRBV4-2	TRBJ2-1	ASSQEGPGYNEQF
TRBV9	TRBJ2-5	ASSVDGFQETQY
TRBV11-2	TRBJ1-1	ASLGGSTEAF
TRBV5-8	TRBJ1-5	ASSLQGINQPQH
TRBV2	TRBJ1-1	ASSVGQGPGGNTEAF
TRBV9	TRBJ2-7	ASSLRDETYEQY
TRBV5-6	TRBJ2-5	ASSLAETQY
TRBV6-5	TRBJ1-2	ASSLVGNYGYT
TRBV27	TRBJ2-1	ASSLLGGSGNEQF
TRBV2	TRBJ1-2	ASSETWGQGHYGYT
TRBV27	TRBJ1-1	ASLDKGGRNTEAF
TRBV5-1	TRBJ2-7	ASSLDASGSSCEQY
TRBV15	TRBJ2-7	ATSRGGTEAYEQY
TRBV6-5	TRBJ2-7	ASSSHYSSEQY
TRBV4-1	TRBJ2-1	ASSQGRAEGLYNEQF
TRBV6-5	TRBJ1-5	ASRPRGGNQPQH
TRBV2	TRBJ2-1	ASTRDLEQF
TRBV27	TRBJ2-7	ASSFFTSGRVYEQY
TRBV28	TRBJ2-1	ASRPPGGGYNEQF
TRBV5-6	TRBJ1-2	ASSFKSMTATNYGYT
TRBV29-1	TRBJ1-3	SVFTGDGNTIY
TRBV14	TRBJ2-1	ASSQLAGGANEQF
TRBV2	TRBJ2-1	ASSDRGTSLGNEQF
TRBV6-5	TRBJ1-1	ASSYNGGYTEAF
TRBV28	TRBJ1-1	ASLAGMNTEAF
TRBV10-1	TRBJ2-3	ASSGTRNNTDTQY
TRBV7-6	TRBJ2-7	ASSLSGVASYEQY
TRBV28	TRBJ2-1	ASSFTEGEQF
TRBV9	TRBJ1-1	ASSVAWGSTEAF
TRBV7-6	TRBJ2-5	ASSLTGGWQTQY
TRBV7-9	TRBJ2-7	ASSSGIYEQY
TRBV19	TRBJ2-1	ASSIGLVNEQF
TRBV7-9	TRBJ1-1	ASSLAGNTEAF
TRBV30	TRBJ1-1	AWNSPGQAAGQAF
TRBV14	TRBJ2-7	ASSQASGGEQY
TRBV19	TRBJ1-1	ASSMIGLIGVPTEAF
TRBV5-6	TRBJ2-5	ASSLGLAGGPGQETQY
TRBV2	TRBJ2-5	ASSTSSQGRLEETQY
TRBV7-9	TRBJ2-7	ASSFKRSGSRRPNIEQY
TRBV12-5	TRBJ1-2	ASGLWGSEGYT
TRBV7-8	TRBJ2-1	ASSLAATVHNEQF
TRBV30	TRBJ2-7	AWSLHDGAYEQY
TRBV19	TRBJ1-5	ASSIDPSQPGARSGNQPQH
TRBV7-9	TRBJ2-7	ASSLATNEQY
TRBV5-1	TRBJ2-5	ASSLYKETQY
TRBV7-9	TRBJ2-4	ASSTRDVDIQY
TRBV10-2	TRBJ2-3	ASRVVGASGRVGNTQY
TRBV7-9	TRBJ2-3	ASSSGTSGNSLTMGQY
TRBV19	TRBJ2-1	ASASTRLFSNEQF
TRBV9	TRBJ2-7	ASSDDGTSGNYEQY
TRBV14	NA	ASSQDLGSNYEQY
TRBV7-8	TRBJ2-1	ASRTTSGRGSDEQF
TRBV13	TRBJ2-7	ASSSGLATYEQY